The subject of this entry is one T cell receptor (beta chain). Its antigen remains unknown. The data belong to a study of untreated major depressive disorder. Points from the study as a whole: TRBV25-01 and TRBV02-01 usage differences were not statistically significant. CD4+ T cells from depressed patients used TRBV05-01 (Vbeta 5.1) more often than controls.

Only in-frame clones appear in the TCRdb table, and some are missing; sequencing was by immunoSEQ multiplex PCR. This repertoire shows roughly 13,000 clones, around nine tenths found once; its top ten account for 1.7%. In germline, CDR1 is SGHVS, CDR2 FQNEAQ. Between the trimmed V and J ends, which lost 4 bases and 0 bases, there was a span of 15 bases. This CDR3 has 16 residues. The chain recombines TRBV7-8 with TRBJ1-1; no firm D call. The sequenced sample consisted of CD4+ T cells from PBMCs. The receptor was derived from a woman in her twenties or thirties with major depressive disorder. DNA for the CDR3: TGTGCCAGCAGCTCCTCCCGTCCCCCTATGAACACTGAAGCTTTCTTT. Encoded protein: CASSSSRPPMNTEAFF.